The 15 T cell receptor beta chains in this list originate from one sample, sequenced in a study of molecular identifiers for immune sequencing clone quantification. TCRdb redid the calling of the PCR reads with MiXCR, one entry per CDR3 protein. The table includes roughly 86,000 distinct CDR3 sequences, under 20% detected once. Material: naive CD8+ T cells from blood, with Jurkat cell RNA spiked in. Subset in this sample: FACS-sorted CD8+CD4-CCR7+CD45RA+ naive T cells. The receptors shown here come from a human donor in good health. Some libraries in this study had Jurkat cell RNA spiked in.

This clonotype has at least ten counts. This rearrangement joins TRBV7-9 to TRBJ2-7; D gene unclear. The V end lost 2 bases, the J end lost 6 bases, and 5 bases lay between the germline ends. Per germline, CDR1 SEHNR and CDR2 FQNEAQ (reference sequence). The CDR3 contains 11 residues. Here the CDR3 reads CASSLIGEQYF. As DNA, the CDR3 is TGTGCCAGCAGCTTAATTGGCGAGCAGTACTTC.

This clonotype has a count of ten or more. The CDR3 bases are TGTGCTAGTGGAAAGCCGGACAGAAACCAAGAGACCCAGTACTTC. This gives the protein CASGKPDRNQETQYF. This rearrangement joins TRBV12-5 to TRBJ2-5; the D gene is possibly TRBD1 (6 bases). The V and J ends lost 6 bases and 0 bases respectively, with 14 bases between them. The V gene's germline CDR1 is LGHNT and CDR2 FRNRAP. The CDR3 covers 15 residues.

This clonotype has a count of ten or more. This sequence joins TRBV14 and TRBJ1-2, with D possibly being TRBD1 (5 bases). This CDR3 spans 18 amino acids. The V end lost 0 bases, the J end lost 0 bases, and 17 bases lay between the germline ends. In germline, CDR1 is SGHDN, CDR2 FVKESK. For the CDR3, the DNA is TGTGCCAGCAGCCAAGATTTTGCGGACACCGTTTCTAACTATGGCTACACCTTC. This encodes CASSQDFADTVSNYGYTF.

This clonotype was detected ten times or more. The chain uses TRBV12-3 or TRBV12-4 and TRBJ1-1, with TRBD1 as a possible D gene (5 bases). CDR3 length: 12 residues. Trimming stripped 8 bases from V and 11 bases from J, with 18 bases between. The CDR3 region has the DNA TGTGCCAGCCGACTCAGGGCCCCAGGGGCTTTCTTT. It specifies CASRLRAPGAFF.

The gene calls are TRBV7-9 and TRBJ1-1; possibly TRBD1 for D (5 bases). Between the trimmed V and J ends, which lost 6 bases and 3 bases, there was a span of 11 bases. The germline gives CDR1 SEHNR, CDR2 FQNEAQ (reference sequence). The CDR3 is 13 residues long. CDR3: CASRSGLDTEAFF. The DNA of the CDR3 is TGTGCCAGCAGGTCAGGGTTGGACACTGAAGCTTTCTTT.

This clonotype was detected ten times or more. This chain joins TRBV11-2 and TRBJ2-3; the D gene is possibly TRBD1 (6 bases). The germline gives CDR1 SGHAT, CDR2 FQNNGV. This CDR3 contains 15 residues. V lost 5 bases and J lost 6, with 18 bases in between. This CDR3 reads CASSPGANWGDTQYF. The CDR3 bases are TGTGCCAGCAGCCCAGGGGCGAATTGGGGTGATACGCAGTATTTT.

This clonotype showed up many times. The chain recombines TRBV4-1 with TRBJ2-7; D tentatively reads TRBD1 or TRBD2 (6 bases each). The CDR3 loop spans 12 amino acids. Trimming removed 6 bases from V and 5 bases from J, with 11 bases in between. Germline CDR1 and CDR2: MGHRA and YSYEKL. The CDR3 spells CASSYREDEQYF. CDR3 coding DNA: TGCGCCAGCAGTTACAGGGAGGACGAGCAGTACTTC.

V usage is TRBV29-1 and J usage is TRBJ1-1, with D maybe TRBD1 (5 bases). From germline, CDR1 is SQVTM and CDR2 ANQGSEA. This CDR3 has 13 residues. V gave up 2 bases and J gave up 3 bases, with 10 bases separating them. The CDR3, as DNA: TGCAGCGTTGAAATTGGGGGGGACACTGAAGCTTTCTTT. Translating it yields CSVEIGGDTEAFF.

This clonotype was seen repeatedly, ten times or more. The chain is built from TRBV7-9 and TRBJ2-7; TRBD1 matches 8 bases. Germline values: CDR1 SEHNR, CDR2 FQNEAQ (reference sequence). The J segment lost 3 bases and the V segment lost 3 bases, leaving 7 bases of the junction unmatched. The CDR3 length is 15 residues. This chain's CDR3 is CASSFDRGHLYEQYF. Here the CDR3 DNA reads TGTGCCAGCAGCTTCGACAGGGGCCATCTCTACGAGCAGTACTTC.

In this sample, this clonotype turned up many times. V usage is TRBV29-1 and J usage is TRBJ1-2, with TRBD1 identical over 7 bases. This CDR3 is built from 15 residues. Germline V gene lookup returns CDR1 SQVTM and CDR2 ANQGSEA. J lost 4 bases, V lost 1 base, and 9 bases had no gene match. CDR3 DNA: TGCAGCGTTGAAGCAGAGACAGGGACACCCTATGGCTACACCTTC. This sequence encodes CSVEAETGTPYGYTF. The variable domain in full, completed from reference TRBV29-1 and TRBJ1-2, reads SAVISQKPSRDICQRGTSLTIQCQVDSQVTMMFWYRQQPGQSLTLIATANQGSEATYESGFVIDKFPISRPNLTFSTLTVSNMSPEDSSIYLCSVEAETGTPYGYTFGSGTRLTVV.

This clonotype appeared many times. The CDR3 nucleotides read TGTGCCAGCAGCTGGGGGGGGGAGGGTCCCTACAATGAGCAGTTCTTC. Protein: CASSWGGEGPYNEQFF. The chain couples TRBV7-9 to TRBJ2-1; 7 bases line up with TRBD2. The junction had 8 bases not matched to a gene; V was cut back by 4 bases and J by 2 bases. From germline, CDR1 is SEHNR and CDR2 FQNEAQ (reference sequence). CDR3 length: 16 amino acids.

This clonotype was counted at least ten times. The rearrangement uses TRBV7-6 and TRBJ2-1, with 10 bases matching TRBD2. In germline, CDR1 is SGHVS, CDR2 FNYEAQ. Unmatched junction bases numbered 5, after V lost 4 bases and J lost 5 bases. The CDR3 consists of 15 residues. The CDR3 sequence is CASSSWTSGHNEQFF. The CDR3 coding sequence is TGTGCCAGCAGCTCTTGGACTAGCGGCCACAATGAGCAGTTCTTC.

This clonotype turned up a few times. This rearrangement joins TRBV4-3 to TRBJ2-1; 7 nucleotides align to TRBD2. Losses at the gene ends were 1 base for V and 7 bases for J; bases not matched to a gene: 10. Germline loops: CDR1 LGHNA, CDR2 YSLEER. The CDR3 is made up of 16 amino acids. CDR3 bases: TGCGCCAGCAGCCAAGTTTTGGGACTACTCACTAATGAGCAGTTCTTC. Protein product: CASSQVLGLLTNEQFF.

This clonotype was recorded many times. The gene calls are TRBV5-6 and TRBJ2-3; TRBD2 matches 12 bases. After removal of 6 bases from V and 0 bases from J, the junction contained 5 bases not matched to a gene. The germline V gene has CDR1 SGHDT and CDR2 YYEEEE. CDR3 length equals 16 residues. The CDR3 DNA sequence: TGTGCCAGCACCCGACTAGCGGGAGCTAGCACAGATACGCAGTATTTT. Amino acid sequence: CASTRLAGASTDTQYF.

Details on this clonotype: This may stem from a read error, because a much larger clone lies one nucleotide away. The chain couples TRBV6-5 to TRBJ1-1, with D maybe TRBD1 (6 bases). Trimming cost V 6 bases and J 9 bases, with 17 bases left between them. Per germline, CDR1 MNHEY and CDR2 SVGAGI. The CDR3 is 13 residues long. Here the CDR3 reads CASRSTGQLKAFF. The CDR3 region has the DNA TGTGCCAGCAGGAGCACAGGGCAACTCAAAGCTTTCTTT.